These 29 T cell receptor beta chains were sequenced from one sample in a study of OX40 agonist ivuxolimab in advanced cancers. The library was generated by the immunoSEQ multiplex PCR assay. TCRdb mirrors the immuneACCESS table, restricted to in-frame sequences. Some clones are absent from its copies; in checked studies, under half trace to an unresolved V gene, and the reason for the others is unknown. The sample has about 49,000 clones on record, around 80% of them singletons. The ten largest clones represent about 1.5% of the sample. This sample comprised CD4+ or CD8+ T cells sorted from blood, obtained in a trial of the OX40 agonist ivuxolimab. Receptors were obtained from an adult with an advanced solid tumor such as melanoma, head and neck, liver or kidney cancer.

The V call is TRBV7-2, the J call TRBJ2-3, with 8 bases aligning to TRBD1. Germline CDR1 is SGHTA and CDR2 is FQGNSA. This CDR3 is built from 15 residues. Trimming removed 4 bases from V and 1 base from J; junction bases left unmatched: 4. The CDR3 DNA reads TGTGCCAGCAGCTCCCGGGGACAGGGCACAGATACGCAGTATTTT. Residues: CASSSRGQGTDTQYF.

The rearrangement links TRBV5-6 to TRBJ1-5; unclear D gene. Germline CDR1 is SGHDT and CDR2 is YYEEEE. The ends were cut back, 3 bases at V and 4 bases at J, with 11 bases in the middle. This CDR3 is 14 amino acids long. The CDR3 DNA follows: TGTGCCAGCAGCTCTACAGTCAAAAATCAGCCCCAGCATTTT. This codes for CASSSTVKNQPQHF.

This clone has a handful of counts. The chain employs TRBV9 and TRBJ2-3; 9 bases are a match to TRBD1. The CDR3 covers 16 residues. Germline trimming cut 0 bases from V and 4 bases from J; bases unmatched to any gene: 6. Germline CDR1 and CDR2: SGDLS and YYNGEE. CDR3 residues: CASSVAGTGSADTQYF. DNA for the CDR3: TGTGCCAGCAGCGTAGCTGGGACAGGGTCGGCAGATACGCAGTATTTT.

DNA for the CDR3: TGTGCCAGCAGCTCCTTGACTAGCGGGGCAGGGGCCCAGTACTTC. It translates to CASSSLTSGAGAQYF. This sequence joins TRBV7-2 and TRBJ2-5; 11 nucleotides match TRBD2. The junction had 10 bases not matched to a gene; V was cut back by 4 bases and J by 9 bases. CDR3 length equals 15 residues. Germline CDR1 and CDR2: SGHTA and FQGNSA.

This rearrangement joins TRBV7-2 to TRBJ2-3; 10 bases are a match to TRBD2. CDR1 is SGHTA, CDR2 FQGNSA, per germline. The V gene end was trimmed by 0 bases and the J gene end by 5 bases; junction bases not matched to a gene: 8. CDR3 size: 17 residues. CDR3: CASSLAASGSYVDTQYF. The CDR3 DNA sequence: TGTGCCAGCAGCTTAGCGGCTAGCGGGAGTTATGTAGATACGCAGTATTTT.

The chain couples TRBV30 to TRBJ2-5, with D unclear. The CDR3 length is 15 residues. Between the trimmed V and J ends, which lost 0 bases and 4 bases, there was a span of 15 bases. Germline lookup yields CDR1 GTSNPN and CDR2 SVGIG (reference sequence). This CDR3 is CAWSVMGFPGETQYF. Written as DNA, the CDR3 is TGTGCCTGGAGTGTAATGGGTTTCCCGGGAGAGACCCAGTACTTC.

This chain joins TRBV19 and TRBJ2-1, with D possibly matching TRBD2 (6 bases). With 3 bases removed from V and 0 bases from J, the gap between germline ends came to 12 bases. Germline loops: CDR1 LNHDA, CDR2 SQIVND (reference sequence). The CDR3 spans 16 residues. CDR3: CASSIRLEGSYNEQFF. The CDR3 DNA is TGTGCCAGTAGTATCCGACTAGAAGGCTCCTACAATGAGCAGTTCTTC.

This clone was found once. The genes are TRBV19 and TRBJ2-5, with D maybe TRBD1 (5 bases). The CDR3 sequence is 14 residues long. V was pared by 3 bases and J by 3 bases, with 11 bases between. Looked up from germline, CDR1 is LNHDA and CDR2 is SQIVND (reference sequence). The CDR3: CASSMLGREETQYF. The CDR3 region has the DNA TGTGCCAGTAGTATGTTGGGCAGGGAAGAGACCCAGTACTTC.

This chain joins TRBV6-5 and TRBJ2-5; TRBD2 is a possible D gene (6 bases). The CDR3 loop spans 13 amino acids. Germline assignment: CDR1 MNHEY and CDR2 SVGAGI. V lost 2 bases and J 5 bases, leaving 9 bases between the germline ends. The CDR3 sequence is CASSYGGTETQYF. The CDR3 bases are TGTGCCAGCAGTTACGGGGGGACGGAGACCCAGTACTTC.

The chain joins TRBV2 to TRBJ2-7; the D gene is possibly TRBD2 (6 bases). Germline V gives CDR1 SNHLY, CDR2 FYNNEI. Trimming pared 6 bases from V and 1 base from J, leaving 16 bases between. The CDR3 is 15 residues long. This CDR3 is CASRLFAGSSYEQYF. CDR3 bases: TGTGCCAGCAGACTCTTTGCGGGGAGTTCCTACGAGCAGTACTTC.

A few counts support this clone. The chain carries TRBV27 and TRBJ2-7; D is possibly TRBD1 (6 bases). Looked up from germline, CDR1 is MNHEY and CDR2 is SMNVEV (reference sequence). The CDR3 contains 14 residues. The germline V and J ends were trimmed by 6 bases and 0 bases, with 12 bases remaining between them. CDR3 residues: CASSNRATSYEQYF. As DNA, the CDR3 is TGTGCCAGCAGCAACAGGGCCACCTCCTACGAGCAGTACTTC.

In its sample, this clone was seen once. The rearrangement joins TRBV10-3 to TRBJ1-5; D not resolved. Trimming cost V 0 bases and J 4 bases, with 4 bases left between them. Germline CDR1 and CDR2: ENHRY and SYGVKD. The CDR3 consists of 13 residues. The CDR3: CAISESLNQPQHF. The CDR3 DNA follows: TGTGCCATCAGTGAGTCGTTAAATCAGCCCCAGCATTTT.

In this sample, this clone turned up a few times. V and J are TRBV6-1 and TRBJ1-2, with D unclear. The CDR3 has 11 amino acids. Germline V CDR1 and CDR2: MNHNS, SASEGT. V lost 7 bases and J 8 bases, leaving 11 bases between the germline ends. Here the CDR3 DNA reads TGTGCCAGCAATAGGGCCCAGGGCTACACCTTC. It specifies CASNRAQGYTF.

The V call is TRBV12-5, the J call TRBJ2-7; D might be TRBD1 (6 bases). Germline lookup yields CDR1 LGHNT and CDR2 FRNRAP. Trimming took off 7 bases at V and 7 bases at J, with 26 bases between the two ends. The CDR3 has 16 residues. The CDR3 loop reads CASASSETGKSNEQYF. CDR3 DNA sequence: TGTGCTAGTGCCTCTTCCGAGACAGGCAAATCAAATGAGCAGTACTTC.

This clone has a handful of counts. The chain couples TRBV2 to TRBJ2-2, with 9 bases aligning to TRBD1. The V gene's germline CDR1 is SNHLY and CDR2 FYNNEI. Trimming took 6 bases from V and 4 from J; bases not matched to a gene: 6. CDR3 size: 15 residues. DNA of the CDR3: TGTGCCAGCAGCTGGGACAGGGTGGGCACCGGGGAGCTGTTTTTT. This encodes CASSWDRVGTGELFF.

The rearrangement uses TRBV7-2 and TRBJ2-1, with 9 positions matching TRBD2. Unmatched junction bases numbered 4, after V lost 5 bases and J lost 2 bases. Looked up from germline, CDR1 is SGHTA and CDR2 is FQGNSA. The CDR3 totals 15 residues. The CDR3 spells CASSPSGRTYNEQFF. CDR3 in DNA: TGTGCCAGCAGCCCCAGCGGGAGGACCTACAATGAGCAGTTCTTC.

V and J are TRBV7-9 and TRBJ1-2; D not resolved. Trimming pared 1 base from V and 5 bases from J, leaving 11 bases between. This CDR3 spans 14 amino acids. CDR1 and CDR2 from the germline V gene are SEHNR and FQNEAQ (reference sequence). The CDR3 loop is CASSLDFRGYGYTF. The CDR3 DNA reads TGTGCCAGCAGCTTAGATTTTCGAGGGTATGGCTACACCTTC.

This clone was seen a few times. The rearrangement uses TRBV5-1 and TRBJ2-3, with TRBD1 matching over 7 bases. The CDR3 has 14 residues. Germline V gene lookup returns CDR1 SGHRS and CDR2 YFSETQ. Trimming cost V 4 bases and J 3 bases; bases outside gene matches: 5. The CDR3 sequence: CASSRRQGTDTQYF. The DNA for the CDR3 is TGCGCCAGCAGCAGAAGACAGGGAACAGATACGCAGTATTTT.

The gene calls are TRBV6-1 and TRBJ1-4; 8 bases are a match to TRBD1. The V and J ends lost 3 bases and 7 bases, in that order; junction bases with no gene match: 4. Germline V gene sequence: CDR1 MNHNS, CDR2 SASEGT. The CDR3 is 14 amino acids. The CDR3 sequence is CASSETGDREKLFF. DNA of the CDR3: TGTGCCAGCAGTGAGACAGGGGATCGTGAAAAACTGTTTTTT.

The V gene is TRBV7-2, the J gene TRBJ1-4; D uncertain. The CDR3 has 14 amino acids. Germline lookup yields CDR1 SGHTA and CDR2 FQGNSA. V was cut by 5 bases and J by 6 bases, with 13 bases left in between. DNA of the CDR3: TGTGCCAGCAGCCTGCAGTCGGGCGATGAAAAACTGTTTTTT. This translates into CASSLQSGDEKLFF.

V and J are TRBV6-1 and TRBJ1-4; tentatively, D is TRBD1 (5 bases). Trimming stripped 7 bases from V and 6 bases from J, with 12 bases between. The germline V gene has CDR1 MNHNS and CDR2 SASEGT. This CDR3 region has 13 residues. CDR3 coding DNA: TGTGCCAGCATGGGGGTGTTCGATGAAAAACTGTTTTTT. Translated, it gives CASMGVFDEKLFF.

This chain uses TRBV28 with TRBJ1-5; D possibly corresponds to TRBD1 (6 bases). The CDR3 loop spans 15 amino acids. CDR1 and CDR2 (germline): MDHEN, SYDVKM. V lost 3 bases to trimming and J lost 1 base, with 10 bases between them. Written as DNA, the CDR3 is TGTGCCAGCAGTTTTCTAGGGGGAAGCAATCAGCCCCAGCATTTT. Protein sequence: CASSFLGGSNQPQHF.

The V call is TRBV7-8, the J call TRBJ1-4; 8 nucleotides align to TRBD1. CDR1 and CDR2 (germline): SGHVS, FQNEAQ. This CDR3 region has 15 residues. The ends lost 5 bases at V and 5 bases at J; junction bases unmatched: 7. In DNA form, the CDR3 reads TGTGCCAGCAGCCTAGGCCGGGACAGGAATGAAAAACTGTTTTTT. Encoded protein: CASSLGRDRNEKLFF.

This rearrangement joins TRBV5-6 to TRBJ2-1; D possibly corresponds to TRBD2 (5 bases). The CDR3 is 14 amino acids. The V gene lost 3 bases and the J gene lost 3 bases, with 10 bases spanning the gap. Germline-derived CDR1 and CDR2 are SGHDT and YYEEEE. CDR3 nucleotides: TGTGCCAGCAGCTCGGAACGGGGCTACAATGAGCAGTTCTTC. It yields the protein CASSSERGYNEQFF.

CDR3 in DNA: TGTGCCAGCAGCGGCCACAGGGGTAGGGCTTACAATGAGCAGTTCTTC. Its translation is CASSGHRGRAYNEQFF. The chain carries TRBV7-8 and TRBJ2-1; 7 bases match TRBD1. The CDR3 totals 16 residues. With 5 bases clipped from V and 4 bases from J, the junction kept 11 bases outside the gene matches. Germline V gene data show CDR1 as SGHVS and CDR2 as FQNEAQ.

A single count supports this clone. Written as DNA, the CDR3 is TGTGCCAGCAGCTGGGAGCTAGCGGGATCCTACAATGAGCAGTTCTTC. This gives the protein CASSWELAGSYNEQFF. The chain uses TRBV5-5 and TRBJ2-1, with TRBD2 matching over 9 bases. The CDR3 runs to 16 residues. Germline V gives CDR1 SGHKS, CDR2 YYEKEE (reference sequence). The J segment lost 1 base and the V segment lost 3 bases, leaving 5 bases of the junction unmatched.

V usage is TRBV7-8 and J usage is TRBJ2-7; no definite D call. From germline, CDR1 is SGHVS and CDR2 FQNEAQ. The CDR3 extends over 13 amino acids. Trimming shortened V by 8 bases and J by 0 bases, and 11 bases separated the two germline ends. The DNA for the CDR3 is TGTGCCAGCCAGCCGGGTCGCTCCTACGAGCAGTACTTC. It is translated as CASQPGRSYEQYF.

This chain links TRBV27 with TRBJ1-5, with D possibly matching TRBD1 (6 bases). The CDR3 spans 15 residues. Germline CDR1 and CDR2: MNHEY and SMNVEV (reference sequence). V lost 7 bases and J 11 bases, leaving 24 bases between the germline ends. CDR3: CASNNTGLGSKAQHF. The CDR3 DNA reads TGTGCCAGCAACAACACAGGGTTGGGAAGCAAGGCCCAGCATTTT.

J is TRBJ2-5 and V is TRBV11-2; TRBD2 is a possible D gene (5 bases). The CDR3 loop spans 15 amino acids. V was trimmed by 0 bases and J by 4 bases, leaving 12 bases between them. The germline V gene has CDR1 SGHAT and CDR2 FQNNGV. CDR3 region: CASSLDTGVGETQYF. Written as DNA, the CDR3 is TGTGCCAGCAGCTTAGATACCGGGGTCGGAGAGACCCAGTACTTC.